These T cell receptor beta chains were read from a single sample in a study of cytomegalovirus exposure and HLA in healthy donors. Sequenced by immunoSEQ multiplex PCR; TCRdb stores in-frame clones only, minus some. The table records about 140,000 clones, about 77% of them present only once. The specimen sequenced was PBMCs. The receptors derive from a female donor in good health and CMV-seronegative. CDR3s include the opening cysteine and the closing phenylalanine or tryptophan. D genes are given only for firm matches. Rows give clone size only sometimes, using once, few, many, or a class for an expanded clone.

>TRBV5-1|TRBD1|.|TRBJ1-3
TGCGCCAGCAGCTTCGGAGGGACAGGGGTGGGAAACACCATATATTTT
CASSFGGTGVGNTIYF
>TRBV19|.|.|TRBJ2-7
TGTGCCAGTAGTGGATCAACGGGAACCCCCTACGAGCAGTACTTC
CASSGSTGTPYEQYF
>TRBV6-5|.|.|TRBJ1-1
TGTGCCAGCAGTGAAAGGTACAGCAACACTGAAGCTTTCTTT
CASSERYSNTEAFF
>TRBV5-5|.|.|TRBJ2-3
TGTGCCAGCAGCCGTGAAGAGACAGGGTGGCTCGTTAGCGGGAAAGATACGCAGTATTTT
CASSREETGWLVSGKDTQYF
>TRBV7-2|TRBD1|.|TRBJ2-7
TGTGCCAGCAGCTTAGGGGGGACAGGGGGATACGAGCAGTACTTC
CASSLGGTGGYEQYF
>TRBV7-2|.|.|TRBJ1-1
TGTGCCAGCAGCTCCCTCGTTGACAGGAACACTGAGGCTTTCTTT
CASSSLVDRNTEAFF
>TRBV19|.|.|TRBJ1-1
TGTGCCAGTAGTATCGAGGTAGGGAACACTGAAGCTTTCTTT
CASSIEVGNTEAFF
>TRBV28|TRBD2|.|TRBJ2-1
TGTGCCAGCAGCTCGCGGAGCGGGACTACTTACAATGAGCAGTTCTTC
CASSSRSGTTYNEQFF
>TRBV6-5|.|few|TRBJ1-3
TGTGCCAGCAGCCAGGGTAGAAACACCATATATTTT
CASSQGRNTIYF
>TRBV10-1|.|.|TRBJ1-1
TGCGCCAGCAGTGCACAACGGGTTAACACTGAAGCTTTCTTT
CASSAQRVNTEAFF
>TRBV6-5|TRBD1|.|TRBJ2-7
TGTGCCAGCAGTCGGACAGGGACCTCCTACGAGCAGTACTTC
CASSRTGTSYEQYF
>TRBV5-1|TRBD1|.|TRBJ1-1
TGCGCCAGCAGCGGGGGACAGGGGGCCACTGAAGCTTTCTTT
CASSGGQGATEAFF
>TRBV5-8|TRBD2|.|TRBJ2-1
TGTGCCAGCAGCCCGGCTAGCGGGGGGGCCGGAGGTGAGCAGTTCTTC
CASSPASGGAGGEQFF
>TRBV14|.|.|TRBJ2-5
TGTGCCAGCAGCCATCACAGGGTACCCCAAGAGACCCAGTACTTC
CASSHHRVPQETQYF
>TRBV6-5|TRBD2|.|TRBJ2-7
TGTGCCAGCAGTGCGTTAGCGGGATACGAGCAGTACTTC
CASSALAGYEQYF
>TRBV6-5|.|.|TRBJ1-2
TGTGCCAGCAGTCCCCCCCCCGGGGCGGGGTATGGCTACACCTTC
CASSPPPGAGYGYTF
>TRBV7-3|.|.|TRBJ2-3
TGTGCCAGCAGCTTATCGGGGTCCCAGACAGGGAGGACGCAGTATTTT
CASSLSGSQTGRTQYF
>TRBV11-3|TRBD1|.|TRBJ2-7
TGTGCCAGCAGCTTAGTAAACACAGGGGGCAAGTACTTC
CASSLVNTGGKYF
>TRBV18|TRBD1|.|TRBJ2-1
TGTGCCAGCTCACCTCAGGGACAGAACAATGAGCAGTTCTTC
CASSPQGQNNEQFF
>TRBV19|TRBD2|once|TRBJ2-5
TGTGCCAGTTCAATGGGAAGCGGGGGGCAAGAGACCCAGTACTTC
CASSMGSGGQETQYF
>TRBV9|TRBD2|once|TRBJ2-1
TGTGCCAGCAGCATGACTAGCAGCTACAATGAGCAGTTCTTC
CASSMTSSYNEQFF
>TRBV25-1|.|.|TRBJ2-7
TGTGCCAGCAGTGGTAGCGGCTACGAGCAGTACTTC
CASSGSGYEQYF
>TRBV4-1|.|.|TRBJ2-7
TGCGCCAGCAGCCACCCCAGGGACGAGCAGTACTTC
CASSHPRDEQYF
>TRBV15|TRBD1|.|TRBJ1-5
TGTGCCACCAGCAGAGGACAGGGGACTAATCAGCCCCAGCATTTT
CATSRGQGTNQPQHF
>TRBV30|.|.|TRBJ2-3
TGTGCCTGGAGCCGAACCGTGACAGGACTCACAGATACGCAGTATTTT
CAWSRTVTGLTDTQYF
>TRBV28|.|.|TRBJ2-1
TGTGCCAGCAGTTTCCGACTTCACAATGAGCAGTTCTTC
CASSFRLHNEQFF
>TRBV12-5|TRBD2|.|TRBJ2-3
TGTGCTAGTGGTCCGGGGGTAGCGGGAGGGCACACAGATACGCAGTATTTT
CASGPGVAGGHTDTQYF
>TRBV21-1|.|.|TRBJ1-6
TGTGCCAGCAGCAAAAAGGACAGGGGTTCGTCACCCCTCCACTTT
CASSKKDRGSSPLHF
>TRBV18|TRBD1|.|TRBJ1-4
TGTGCCAGCTCACCAGCAAGGGACAGGCCTAATGAAAAACTGTTTTTT
CASSPARDRPNEKLFF
>TRBV30|.|.|TRBJ1-1
TGTGCCTGGAGTGTACTCTCTGAAGCTTTCTTT
CAWSVLSEAFF
>TRBV29-1|.|many|TRBJ2-2
TGCAGCGTTTCCCTGGGAGCCGGGGAGCTGTTTTTT
CSVSLGAGELFF
>TRBV15|TRBD2|.|TRBJ2-7
TGTGCCACCAGCAGGGGGACTAGCGGGGCTTCCTACGAGCAGTACTTC
CATSRGTSGASYEQYF
>TRBV2|TRBD1|few|TRBJ1-1
TGTGCCAGCAGTGTCCTCGACAGGGGGCGAAACACTGAAGCTTTCTTT
CASSVLDRGRNTEAFF
>TRBV7-7|TRBD2|.|TRBJ2-7
TGTGCCAGCAGCTTAGCGGGAGGGTGCGAGCAGTACTTC
CASSLAGGCEQYF
>TRBV5-5|TRBD2|few|TRBJ2-2
TGTGCCAGCAGCTTCAGCGGGGGAGCGGGGACCGGGGAGCTGTTTTTT
CASSFSGGAGTGELFF
>TRBV5-5|.|.|TRBJ1-2
TGTGCCAGCAGCTTGATTGAGGCCAGAGACGACGGCTACACCTTC
CASSLIEARDDGYTF
>TRBV2|TRBD2|.|TRBJ2-5
TGTGCCAGCAGGGGACTACAAGAGACCCAGTACTTC
CASRGLQETQYF
>TRBV18|TRBD1|.|TRBJ1-1
TGTGCCAGCTCACCGGGGACAGGGGAAGAAGCTTTCTTT
CASSPGTGEEAFF
>TRBV27|TRBD2|.|TRBJ2-2
TGTGCCAGCAGTTTACGTAGCGGGGGGAGTCCCGGGGAGCTGTTTTTT
CASSLRSGGSPGELFF
>TRBV19|TRBD1|once|TRBJ2-7
TGTGCCAGTAGTATAAACAGGGGCGAGCAGTACTTC
CASSINRGEQYF
>TRBV9|TRBD2|.|TRBJ2-7
TGTGCCAGCAGCGTAGAAGCTAGCGGGAGGGGCGAGCAGTACTTC
CASSVEASGRGEQYF
>TRBV7-3|TRBD2|few|TRBJ2-5
TGTGCCAGCAGGTTTATAGCGGGAGGTGGAGAGACCCAGTACTTC
CASRFIAGGGETQYF
>TRBV23-1|TRBD1|once|TRBJ2-7
TGCGCCAGCAACACTCGGGACAGCAATACCTACGAGCAGTACTTC
CASNTRDSNTYEQYF
>TRBV27|TRBD1|.|TRBJ1-1
TGTGCCAGCAGTTCAATCCCGGGACAGGGAAGCCGAGCTTTCTTT
CASSSIPGQGSRAFF
>TRBV14|.|.|TRBJ1-1
TGTGCCAGCAGCCGAAATAAGGGTCCTAGCGCTGAAGCTTTCTTT
CASSRNKGPSAEAFF
>TRBV7-9|TRBD2|.|TRBJ2-3
TGTGCCAGCAGCTCAGGACTAGCGGGGTACACAGATACGCAGTATTTT
CASSSGLAGYTDTQYF
>TRBV19|TRBD1|once|TRBJ2-2
TGTGCCAGTACCTCTGACAGGGGGCGGGCCGGGGAGCTGTTTTTT
CASTSDRGRAGELFF
>TRBV29-1|.|few|TRBJ2-5
TGCAGCGTGGGAGGTGGGAGTATCAAAGAGACCCAGTACTTC
CSVGGGSIKETQYF
>TRBV6-5|.|.|TRBJ1-1
TGTGCCAGCAGTTACTCGCGTGGACACCCCAATACTGAAGCTTTCTTT
CASSYSRGHPNTEAFF
>TRBV29-1|.|.|TRBJ1-2
TGCAGCGTTCTGGGGGGGGGCCTCGTCTATGGCTACACCTTC
CSVLGGGLVYGYTF
>TRBV11-3|TRBD1|once|TRBJ1-5
TGTGCCAGCAGCGAGACAGGGGAGCGCCAGCCCCAGCATTTT
CASSETGERQPQHF